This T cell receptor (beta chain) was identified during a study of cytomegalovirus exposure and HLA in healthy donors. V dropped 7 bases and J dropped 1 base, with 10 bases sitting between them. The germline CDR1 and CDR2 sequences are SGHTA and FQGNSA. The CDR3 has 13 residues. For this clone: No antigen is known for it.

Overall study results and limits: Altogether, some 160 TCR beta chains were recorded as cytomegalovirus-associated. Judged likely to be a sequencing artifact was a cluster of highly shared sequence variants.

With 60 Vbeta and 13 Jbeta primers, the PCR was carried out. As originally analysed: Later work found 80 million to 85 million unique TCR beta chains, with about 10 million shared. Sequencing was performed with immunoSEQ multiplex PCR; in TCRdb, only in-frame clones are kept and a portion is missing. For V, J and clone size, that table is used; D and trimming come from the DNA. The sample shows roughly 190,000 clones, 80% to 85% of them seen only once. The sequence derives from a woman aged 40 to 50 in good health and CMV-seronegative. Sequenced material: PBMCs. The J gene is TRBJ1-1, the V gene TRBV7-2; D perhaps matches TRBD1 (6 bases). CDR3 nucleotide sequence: TGTGCCAGCATGAGGGGGGGGAACACTGAAGCTTTCTTT. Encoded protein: CASMRGGNTEAFF.